The entry below describes one TCR beta chain. What it recognizes is unknown. Sequencing was performed with immunoSEQ multiplex PCR; in TCRdb, only in-frame clones are kept and a portion is missing. This table holds 80,000 to 100,000 clones, roughly 92% found once. This sample is part of a study of PD-1 blockade in classical Hodgkin lymphoma. The study, taken as a whole, reports: The study found complete responders had baseline diversity similar to newly diagnosed patients. Reports indicated that newly diagnosed patients had lower baseline TCR diversity than healthy donors did.

The CDR3 covers 16 residues. In germline, CDR1 is MGHRA, CDR2 YSYEKL. The V end lost 1 base, the J end lost 2 bases, and 14 bases lay between the germline ends. All patients experienced relapse after autologous stem cell transplantation, and brentuximab vedotin exposure was variable. Source: peripheral blood mononuclear cells (PBMCs), taken at baseline. This clonotype was sampled from a human donor with classical Hodgkin lymphoma. The chain recombines TRBV4-1 with TRBJ1-2; D is uncertain. In DNA form, the CDR3 reads TGCGCCAGCAGCCAAGCGGTTAGGGCAGGAAACTATGGCTACACCTTC. Encoded protein: CASSQAVRAGNYGYTF.